This TCR beta chain comes out of a study of low-dose radiotherapy and immunotherapy resistance in tumors. TRAV and TRBV primers primed cDNA for both TCRalpha and TCRbeta. The PCR that amplified TCRs ran for around 21 cycles, relying on a constant-region primer and a V-primer adapter. TCRdb independently ran MiXCR on the reads; one entry per CDR3 protein. This table holds about 12,000 distinct CDR3 sequences, 76% found once. The CDR3 spans 15 residues. Germline CDR1 and CDR2: LNHDA and SQIVND (reference sequence). Trimming pared 2 bases from V and 1 base from J, leaving 10 bases between. The V call is TRBV19, the J call TRBJ2-3; D unclear. The sequence was obtained from a human donor with advanced metastatic prostate, ovarian, gallbladder or colorectal cancer (not recorded which). This table probably holds off-target reads from a library built for another chain. This CDR3 is CASSISYLGTDTQYF. CDR3 in DNA: TGTGCCAGTAGTATATCGTACCTCGGCACAGATACGCAGTATTTT.